The following is a T cell receptor beta chain sequence with its context. This specimen comes from a study of identical twins. Trimming stripped 6 bases from V and 0 bases from J, with 8 bases between. This CDR3 is built from 13 residues. Looked up from germline, CDR1 is WSHSY and CDR2 is SAAADI. TCRdb used MiXCR to reprocess the 5' RACE reads, holding one entry per CDR3 protein. Of 15,000 to 20,000 distinct CDR3 sequences in the sample, 69% were seen once. The J gene is TRBJ2-5, the V gene TRBV10-2, with D possibly being TRBD1 (6 bases). This TCR was sampled from a young woman in good health. This table probably holds off-target reads from a library built for another chain. The sample was memory (CD45RO+) T cells sorted from blood. The CDR3 nucleotides are TGCGCCAGCAGGGACAGAAACCAAGAGACCCAGTACTTC. Residues: CASRDRNQETQYF.